This TCR beta chain originates from a study of T cell responses to AZD1222 COVID-19 vaccine (dated by TCRdb to the early 2020s). With respect to the entire study: Because spike-specific TCR depth and breadth did not differ between the two schedules, AZD1222 recipients who got a second dose at roughly 4 weeks were pooled with those who got a second dose at roughly 12 weeks. TCR sequencing covered over 230 trial participants: 200 to 210 given two doses of AZD1222 and approximately 25 given two doses of MenACWY control vaccine. Enrollment into the trials was organized by age into subgroups of 18-55, 56-69 and 70-plus years, and those subgroups contained about 150, 27 and 61 TCR-sequenced participants, respectively.

What the work shows at the level of the full study, not this receptor alone: Because no samples from the day 14 peak response were available, repertoires could be characterized only after the peak T cell response. Spike-specific TCR breadth and depth rose significantly after two AZD1222 doses compared with day 0 and with MenACWY recipients. Vaccine-associated CD4 TCRs spanned the whole spike protein, with dominant responses in regions 160-218 and 743-854. Conclusions about previously exposed vaccinees were limited because only six AZD1222 recipients were SARS-CoV-2 seropositive at baseline. Reportedly, close to half of the unique spike-specific TCRs recognized epitopes lying outside the regions that are mutated in the B.1.351 and B.1.1.7 variants. Participants were mostly white British, with more females than males. The authors suggested clonal diversity may have been underestimated. In the small 56-69-year group, the increase in depth fell short of significance, most likely because of low power.

Concerning this clone itself: Its antigen target is currently unknown. Base qualities are missing; no much larger clone stands one base away.

From the germline V gene, CDR1 is SNHLY and CDR2 is FYNNEI. From its cysteine to its phenylalanine, the CDR3 spans 14 amino acids. CDR3 DNA only is kept here, 42 bases in frame from base 1. Trimming at the junction amounts to 7 bases on V and 3 bases on J, and the germline ends lie 16 bases apart. The sample's time point label is to be understood as: baseline before first vaccination. Vaccinee samples were obtained from the UK trials COV001 and COV002, which included a single-blind randomized controlled phase 2/3 trial of AZD1222 (ChAdOx1 nCoV-19) in healthy adults. Trial participant PBMC samples were collected at day 0 and day 28 after the second dose for TCRbeta chain sequencing. The CDR3 regions of human TCRbeta chains were analyzed by immunosequencing. The original pipeline was this. Repertoire TCRs were checked for matches against a reference library of SARS-CoV-2-specific TCRs that had been generated using the MIRA antigen-specificity platform. Breadth was defined as the fraction of unique TCRs that were SARS-CoV-2-associated, and depth was defined as the fraction of total T cells that were SARS-CoV-2-associated. Each spike-specific TCR was assigned to its reactive spike region and to a CD4 or CD8 class using the MIRA data. Log10-transformed breadth and depth values were compared by one-way ANOVA with Sidak's multiple comparisons tests. Drawn from immuneACCESS, this table holds only the in-frame rearrangements with V and J called that TCRdb kept. Clones are partly lost; checked studies trace under half to an unresolved V gene and leave the rest unexplained. V and J calls and clone size are those listed in that table; D and trimming were worked out from the DNA. The sample yields around 120,000 clones; around 89% were counted once. The biggest ten clones account for more than 3% of the sample.

The chain is assembled from TRBV2 and TRBJ2-7; D gene: possibly TRBD1, on 7 matching bases. Sample: peripheral blood, taken on day 0 of AZD1222 vaccination. This clonotype was obtained from an adult in good health. The CDR3 corresponds to CASKYGQGGYEQYF. The bases are TGTGCCAGCAAATATGGGCAGGGGGGCTACGAGCAGTACTTC.